A single T cell receptor beta chain is shown here with its context. The target of this receptor is not known. Nothing much larger sits one base from this clone, and base qualities are not available. The V and J ends are trimmed by 1 base and 7 bases, leaving 8 bases between them. The CDR1 and CDR2 encoded by the germline V gene are SNHLY and FYNNEI. The CDR3 goes from the cysteine to the phenylalanine over 13 residues. The sequence is cut down to CDR3 DNA, 39 bases in frame from base 1. Whole blood was collected in K2EDTA tubes by collaborating institutions according to the institutions' own protocols. For TCRbeta analysis, collaborator samples were shipped as frozen whole blood, as isolated PBMCs, or as DNA extracted from either sample type. This entry comes from a study of blood T cell repertoires in COVID-19 (dated by TCRdb to 2018 to 2020). In the study overall: Collaborator samples came from the United States, Italy and Spain and covered acute and convalescent phases of COVID-19. The prospective study material was composed of cDNA or gDNA derived from T cells, B-cell-depleted T cells, or PBMCs. Deeply sampled blood TCRbeta repertoires from subjects exposed to, actively infected with, or recovered from COVID-19 were included in the dataset. A freely available public database, intended as a resource for researchers studying the immune response to SARS-CoV-2, is where the repertoires were released. The samples were drawn from the first 160 participants of the ongoing ImmuneRACE study and from 950 to 1,500 subjects provided by 6 global collaborators. The sample metadata nearly always contained a de-identified subject ID, COVID-19 status, age in years and sex. Where HLA class I and class II types were available, the types were taken from metadata supplied by the sample provider, not from assay-based typing. Results the study describes overall, beyond this receptor: Clinical and demographic metadata were provided uncurated, with the amount varying by source and participant.

The immunoSEQ Assay, a bias-controlled multiplex PCR, was used to amplify TCRbeta CDR3 regions from genomic DNA. The paper's data handling went like this. Within the assay, amplification of reference gene primers was used to estimate how many nucleated cells each sample contained. Sequence reads were collapsed and filtered to measure the absolute abundance of every unique TCRbeta CDR3 rearrangement. For each sample, productive Simpson clonality was calculated by taking the square root of Simpson's diversity index across productive rearrangements. TCRdb took this table from immuneACCESS and kept in-frame rearrangements with V and J called. Such tables lack part of the clones; where checked against another copy, unresolved V genes explain under half of the gap, and the rest is unexplained. V, J and clone size were drawn from that table, and D and trimming were deduced from the DNA. The sample records 200,000 to 250,000 clones, just under 85% of which are singletons. Around 6.4% of the sample lies in the top ten.

This clonotype was sampled from a woman aged 55-75 years with active or convalescent COVID-19. Sequences were obtained from peripheral blood. The chain employs TRBV2 and TRBJ2-1; TRBD1 is a possible D gene, resting on 6 matching bases. The DNA is TGTGCCAGCAGTGAAGACAGGGAAAATGAGCAGTTCTTC. This gives the protein CASSEDRENEQFF. With the portions outside the CDR3 filled from the reference TRBV2 and TRBJ2-1 genes, the complete variable region becomes EPEVTQTPSHQVTQMGQEVILRCVPISNHLYFYWYRQILGQKVEFLVSFYNNEISEKSEIFDDQFSVERPDGSNFTLKIRSTKLEDSAMYFCASSEDRENEQFFGPGTRLTVL.